The clone carrying this TCR beta chain showed up just once. In the authors' workflow: Estimates of nucleated cell counts were drawn from the amplification of reference gene primers. Generated by immunoSEQ multiplex PCR, the TCRdb table keeps only in-frame clones and is missing some. V, J and clone size were drawn from that table, and D and trimming were deduced from the DNA. The table lists tens of thousands of clones, 80% to 90% of them singletons. The V gene end was trimmed by 5 bases and the J gene end by 0 bases; junction bases not matched to a gene: 6. Germline V lookup: CDR1 MNHEY, CDR2 SMNVEV (reference sequence). This CDR3 region has 15 residues. The data were obtained in a study of blood T cell repertoires in COVID-19.

The sequenced sample was peripheral blood. The origin of this receptor is a man aged 60 to 75 with active COVID-19. The gene calls are TRBV27 and TRBJ2-7; 8 nucleotides match TRBD2. CDR3 region: CASSPTSANSYEQYF. The CDR3 nucleotides read TGTGCCAGCAGTCCGACTAGCGCCAACTCCTACGAGCAGTACTTC.